The 13 T cell receptor beta chains in this list originate from one sample, sequenced in a study of human versus mouse CDR3 diversity and MHC coevolution. Assay: immunoSEQ multiplex PCR; the TCRdb copy retains only in-frame clones and omits some. The top ten clones hold 0.15% of a sample with about 77,000 clones, about 90% of them seen once. Sample: naive CD4+ T cells from blood. Subset denoted: CD45RO-negative CD62L-positive naive CD4 T cells. Receptors originate from a person aged 25-75 years in good health.

The chain has TRBV11-2 and TRBJ2-1; 8 bases align to TRBD1. The CDR3 is 16 residues long. V lost 0 bases, J lost 14 bases, and 15 bases stayed unmatched. Germline-derived CDR1 and CDR2 are SGHAT and FQNNGV. The CDR3 DNA follows: TGTGCCAGCAGCTTAGAGAGTGCGTTTGGGACAGGACCCAAGTTCTTC. Its protein product is CASSLESAFGTGPKFF.

The chain has TRBV5-1 and TRBJ2-5; TRBD2 matches 7 bases. This CDR3 region has 15 residues. The germline gives CDR1 SGHRS, CDR2 YFSETQ. Losses at the gene ends were 4 bases for V and 3 bases for J; bases not matched to a gene: 9. The DNA of the CDR3 is TGCGCCAGCAGCAACGGACTAGGTCGGGAAGAGACCCAGTACTTC. Translated, it gives CASSNGLGREETQYF.

CDR3 region: CAIFEGAGELFF. The DNA for the CDR3 is TGTGCCATCTTTGAGGGGGCCGGGGAGCTGTTTTTT. This sequence joins TRBV10-3 and TRBJ2-2, with D possibly matching TRBD1 (6 bases). V lost 8 bases, J lost 6 bases, and 10 bases lay in between. Germline CDR1 and CDR2: ENHRY and SYGVKD. This CDR3 has 12 amino acids.

This clone was seen a single time. V gene TRBV6-1 combines with J gene TRBJ1-5; 9 nucleotides line up with TRBD1. This CDR3 spans 15 amino acids. Germline V CDR1 and CDR2: MNHNS, SASEGT. V shed 6 bases, J shed 2 bases, and the junction held 5 bases outside the gene matches. CDR3: CASSYRGQGNQPQHF. The DNA of the CDR3 is TGTGCCAGCAGCTACAGGGGGCAAGGCAATCAGCCCCAGCATTTT.

The chain links TRBV18 to TRBJ2-7, with D possibly TRBD1 on 5 matching bases. V dropped 9 bases and J dropped 1 base, with 13 bases sitting between them. CDR1 and CDR2 from the germline V gene are KGHSH and LQKENI. This CDR3 has 13 residues. CDR3 sequence: CASRGLESYEQYF. CDR3 DNA sequence: TGTGCCAGTAGGGGCTTAGAATCCTACGAGCAGTACTTC.

This chain joins TRBV5-1 and TRBJ2-2; 7 bases align to TRBD1. Germline V gene sequence: CDR1 SGHRS, CDR2 YFSETQ. Trimming at V came to 4 bases and at J to 3 bases, leaving 0 bases not matched to a gene. The CDR3 consists of 13 residues. The CDR3 region is CASSGTDTGELFF. CDR3 DNA: TGCGCCAGCAGCGGGACAGACACCGGGGAGCTGTTTTTT.

V and J are TRBV6-5 and TRBJ2-2, with a weak D call TRBD2 (6 bases). Trimming stripped 4 bases from V and 5 bases from J, with 11 bases between. This CDR3 is built from 14 residues. Germline V CDR1 and CDR2: MNHEY, SVGAGI. DNA of the CDR3: TGTGCCAGCAGTTTCCGGGACTTGACCGGGGAGCTGTTTTTT. It encodes CASSFRDLTGELFF.

V and J are TRBV2 and TRBJ2-3; 9 bases fit TRBD2. The CDR3 consists of 16 residues. With 4 bases clipped from V and 4 bases from J, the junction kept 9 bases outside the gene matches. Germline V lookup: CDR1 SNHLY, CDR2 FYNNEI. Here the CDR3 reads CASSGAGGPRADTQYF. The CDR3 DNA is TGTGCCAGCAGTGGTGCGGGGGGGCCACGGGCAGATACGCAGTATTTT.

V usage is TRBV28 and J usage is TRBJ2-7; 9 bases fit TRBD1. V lost 3 bases, J lost 2 bases, and 8 bases stayed unmatched. Germline-derived CDR1 and CDR2 are MDHEN and SYDVKM. The CDR3 contains 16 residues. The CDR3 protein is CASSFNPRDRAYEQYF. The DNA of the CDR3 is TGTGCCAGCAGTTTTAATCCCCGGGACAGGGCCTACGAGCAGTACTTC.

The gene calls are TRBV6-1 and TRBJ1-3; perhaps TRBD1 as D (5 bases). This CDR3 spans 15 amino acids. V gave up 2 bases and J gave up 0 bases, with 8 bases separating them. Germline CDR1 reads MNHNS; CDR2 reads SASEGT. DNA of the CDR3: TGTGCCAGCAGTGAAAGGGGCAACTCTGGAAACACCATATATTTT. This encodes CASSERGNSGNTIYF.

V gene TRBV7-9 combines with J gene TRBJ2-2; possible D gene TRBD1, 6 bases. Deletions cut 5 bases from V and 2 bases from J, with 18 bases between. The CDR3 spans 17 residues. Germline V gene lookup returns CDR1 SEHNR and CDR2 FQNEAQ (reference sequence). CDR3 sequence: CASSEIPGTHNTGELFF. The DNA for the CDR3 is TGTGCCAGCAGCGAAATCCCCGGGACACATAACACCGGGGAGCTGTTTTTT. Full variable domain (missing parts from reference TRBV7-9 and TRBJ2-2): DTGVSQNPRHKITKRGQNVTFRCDPISEHNRLYWYRQTLGQGPEFLTYFQNEAQLEKSRLLSDRFSAERPKGSFSTLEIQRTEQGDSAMYLCASSEIPGTHNTGELFFGEGSRLTVL.

The chain links TRBV6-1 to TRBJ2-5; D unresolved. The J call could be wrong; TRBJ2-7 is a better fit for the DNA end. Per germline, CDR1 MNHNS and CDR2 SASEGT. The length of the CDR3 is 12 residues. The CDR3 here is CASSDPGYEQYF. CDR3 in DNA: TGTGCCAGCAGTGACCCAGGATACGAGCAGTACTTC.

The genes are TRBV5-4 and TRBJ2-2; TRBD2 matches at 8 bases. Trimming removed 4 bases from V and 4 bases from J; junction bases left unmatched: 12. The CDR3 has 17 amino acids. Per the germline V gene, CDR1 is SGHNT and CDR2 is YYREEE (reference sequence). The CDR3 sequence: CASSGDGGGPFTGELFF. The CDR3 coding sequence is TGTGCCAGCAGCGGGGACGGGGGGGGACCTTTCACCGGGGAGCTGTTTTTT.